This TCR beta chain was recovered during a study of cytomegalovirus exposure and HLA in healthy donors. The study's findings and limits: The study put 150 or so TCR beta chains on its list as cytomegalovirus-associated. 87-base-pair reads could not separate some V segments, including TRBV6-2 and TRBV6-3. Many donors carried some public TCRs, although rarity characterized most TCR sequences.

60 Vbeta and 13 Jbeta primers were used in PCR. In the authors' methods: Approximately 86 million unique TCR beta chains, about 12 million shared, were counted in a later analysis. Generated by immunoSEQ multiplex PCR, the TCRdb table keeps only in-frame clones and is missing some. V, J and clone size reflect that table, while D and trimming were determined from the DNA. The sample includes roughly 110,000 clones, roughly 80% seen only once; the top ten take around 2.1%. The CDR3 is made up of 13 amino acids. V gave up 6 bases and J gave up 11 bases, with 19 bases separating them. Germline CDR1 MGHDK, CDR2 SYGVNS. Concerning this clone: As yet, its antigen is unknown.

Sequenced material: PBMCs. The source of this sequence is a man aged 25 to 40 in good health and CMV-seronegative. The chain recombines TRBV25-1 with TRBJ2-5; TRBD2 is a possible D gene (6 bases). The CDR3 DNA follows: TGTGCCAGCAGCCCGGACGGCCCGGGGGAGCAGTACTTC. Translating it yields CASSPDGPGEQYF.